One and the same sample provided the 9 T cell receptor beta chains below, sequenced in a study of beta chain features in type 1 diabetes (dated by TCRdb to between 2018 and 2020). These TCRs are of unknown antigen specificity. Findings and caveats that apply to the study as a whole: In all four CD4+ subsets, TCRB CDR3 length was moderately but significantly shorter in type 1 diabetes patients.

Libraries were made using the immunoSEQ multiplex PCR assay. All of the isolated RNA was reverse transcribed with the High Capacity cDNA Reverse Transcription Kit, so expressed TCRB transcripts were sequenced. Held by TCRdb, this immuneACCESS table contains in-frame sequences only and omits some clones. Under half of the omission traces to an unresolved V gene where checked; the cause of the rest is unknown. The sample table lists 150,000 to 200,000 clones, roughly 60% of them with a count of one. The leading ten clones occupy about 0.089% of the sample. The source material was naive CD4+ T cells from blood. The label giving this sample's cell subset or site can be read as: true naive CD4+ T cells. These receptors all stem from a man aged 25-40 years with type 1 diabetes.

V is TRBV5-1 and J is TRBJ1-2; D gene ambiguous. The CDR3 is 13 amino acids. Germline loops: CDR1 SGHRS, CDR2 YFSETQ. V lost 0 bases, J lost 4 bases, and 7 bases lay in between. The CDR3 region has the DNA TGCGCCAGCAGCTTGGAGGGTCCCTATGGCTACACCTTC. This encodes CASSLEGPYGYTF.

In its sample, this clone was seen once. This chain links TRBV18 with TRBJ2-7; D gene ambiguous. The V and J ends lost 6 bases and 6 bases respectively, with 12 bases between them. CDR3 length: 12 amino acids. Germline CDR1 reads KGHSH; CDR2 reads LQKENI. In DNA, the CDR3 is TGTGCCAGCTCGGGGTACAGAACCGAGCAGTACTTC. Translation: CASSGYRTEQYF.

With respect to this clone: This same CDR3 is encoded by further DNA sequences in the sample. This chain connects TRBV18 to TRBJ1-1; D not resolved. Trimming left V 3 bases short and J 2 bases short, with 4 bases between. The CDR3 covers 12 residues. Germline-derived CDR1 and CDR2 are KGHSH and LQKENI. The CDR3 nucleotides are TGTGCCAGCTCACCGGGAAACACTGAAGCTTTCTTT. Residues: CASSPGNTEAFF.

This chain joins TRBV14 and TRBJ1-6, with no clear D. CDR1 is SGHDN and CDR2 is FVKESK in the germline V gene. V was pared by 4 bases and J by 7 bases, with 14 bases between. CDR3 length: 15 residues. The CDR3 sequence is CASSLLREMNSPLHF. DNA of the CDR3: TGTGCCAGCAGCCTTCTTAGGGAGATGAATTCACCCCTCCACTTT.

V gene TRBV6-5 combines with J gene TRBJ2-6, with D unclear. V was pared by 3 bases and J by 0 bases, with 9 bases between. Germline CDR1 and CDR2: MNHEY and SVGAGI. The CDR3 covers 16 residues. CDR3 loop: CASSYTLASGANVLTF. CDR3 coding DNA: TGTGCCAGCAGTTATACACTCGCCTCTGGGGCCAACGTCCTGACTTTC.

The genes are TRBV12-2 and TRBJ2-5; the D call in the table, TRBD1, was not verified against the DNA. TRBV12-2 is annotated as a pseudogene. This CDR3 has 15 residues. CDR3: CASRLERQSQETQYF. In DNA, the CDR3 is TGTGCAAGTCGTCTGGAGAGACAGTCTCAAGAGACCCAGTACTTC.

The V gene is TRBV9, the J gene TRBJ2-3; 8 bases map to TRBD2. This CDR3 region has 20 residues. Germline lookup yields CDR1 SGDLS and CDR2 YYNGEE. Losses at the gene ends were 2 bases for V and 2 bases for J; bases not matched to a gene: 19. The CDR3 protein is CASSVTSGDDFLLYTDTQYF. The CDR3 region has the DNA TGTGCCAGCAGCGTCACTAGCGGAGACGATTTTCTACTGTACACAGATACGCAGTATTTT.

The V gene is TRBV29-1, the J gene TRBJ2-7; D gene unclear. The germline gives CDR1 SQVTM, CDR2 ANQGSEA. Trimming pared 0 bases from V and 5 bases from J, leaving 11 bases between. The CDR3 contains 13 residues. The DNA of the CDR3 is TGCAGCGTTGAAGATCGCAGGTCCCACGAGCAGTACTTC. Encoded protein: CSVEDRRSHEQYF.

J is TRBJ2-1 and V is TRBV15, with no clear D. Germline loops: CDR1 LNHNV, CDR2 YYDKDF (reference sequence). The germline V and J ends were trimmed by 1 base and 8 bases, with 9 bases remaining between them. The CDR3 is 13 residues long. CDR3 sequence: CATSRGQVYEQFF. The CDR3 DNA reads as TGTGCCACCAGCAGAGGCCAGGTCTATGAGCAGTTCTTC.